The 25 T cell receptor beta chains below all came from one sample that was sequenced in a study of T-cell reconstitution after alpha-beta-depleted transplantation in children. Preparation of the TCRbeta library involved a method that used unique molecular identifiers. MiXCR, run by TCRdb on the PCR reads, gives a single entry per CDR3 protein. The sample comprises about 600,000 distinct CDR3 sequences, 10% to 15% of which are singletons, and approximately 2.1% rests with the top ten. Sequenced here: PBMCs, mostly from graft donor cells, sampled 360 days after TCRalphabeta/CD19-depleted stem cell transplant. Source of these receptors: a male patient aged 5 to 17 who had a stem cell transplant for acute myeloid leukemia, so the T cells may come from the graft donor.

The gene calls are TRBV6-5 and TRBJ2-6; 9 nucleotides line up with TRBD1. The CDR3 covers 17 residues. V shed 0 bases and J 2 bases; nucleotides not matched to a gene: 2. The germline V gene has CDR1 MNHEY and CDR2 SVGAGI. This chain's CDR3 is CASSYSRTGAGANVLTF. The CDR3 nucleotides read TGTGCCAGCAGTTACTCGCGGACAGGGGCTGGGGCCAACGTCCTGACTTTC.

This clonotype was picked up a small number of times. The rearrangement uses TRBV14 and TRBJ2-2, with 11 bases fitting TRBD2. V shed 4 bases, J shed 3 bases, and the junction held 7 bases outside the gene matches. From germline, CDR1 is SGHDN and CDR2 FVKESK. The CDR3 spans 17 residues. The CDR3 nucleotides are TGTGCCAGCAGCCGCCTTTCGGGACTAGCGGACACCGGGGAGCTGTTTTTT. As protein: CASSRLSGLADTGELFF.

In its sample, this clonotype was seen a few times. The genes are TRBV10-3 and TRBJ1-4; D might be TRBD1 (6 bases). Per germline, CDR1 ENHRY and CDR2 SYGVKD. The CDR3 is made up of 12 amino acids. Trimming cost V 8 bases and J 8 bases, with 12 bases left between them. As DNA, the CDR3 is TGTGCCATCGCAGGGGCAGGGGAAAAACTGTTTTTT. Translating gives CAIAGAGEKLFF.

Comments on this clonotype: At one end, the junction sequence differs from germline, possibly due to a read error. V is TRBV7-7 and J is TRBJ2-5, with 7 bases identical to TRBD2. CDR1 is SSHAT and CDR2 is FNYEAQ in the germline V gene (reference sequence). The CDR3 has 15 residues. The CDR3: CASSRAGPFQETQYF. In DNA form, the CDR3 reads TGTGCTAGCAGCCGAGCGGGGCCCTTCCAAGAGACCCAGTACTTC.

The sample holds a few counts of this clonotype. The chain links TRBV7-2 to TRBJ2-3; D might be TRBD2 (7 bases). The germline gives CDR1 SGHTA, CDR2 FQGNSA. Deletions cut 4 bases from V and 2 bases from J, with 13 bases between. CDR3 length equals 15 residues. CDR3 loop: CASSSGGHHTDTQYF. DNA of the CDR3: TGTGCCAGCAGCTCGGGGGGCCATCACACAGATACGCAGTATTTT.

This clonotype was counted at least ten times. The chain uses TRBV28 and TRBJ1-2; unclear D gene. The CDR3 has 14 amino acids. The V end was cut by 7 bases, the J end by 0 bases, with 12 bases between. CDR1 and CDR2 from the germline V gene are MDHEN and SYDVKM. CDR3 loop: CASITRGPNYGYTF. Here the CDR3 DNA reads TGTGCCAGCATCACTCGAGGGCCTAACTATGGCTACACCTTC.

The V call is TRBV7-6, the J call TRBJ2-2; 13 positions agree with TRBD2. CDR1 SGHVS and CDR2 FNYEAQ come from the germline V gene. There are 18 residues in the CDR3. The V and J ends lost 2 bases and 0 bases, in that order; junction bases with no gene match: 3. The CDR3 is CASSLPTSGGPNTGELFF. The CDR3 region has the DNA TGTGCCAGCAGCTTACCGACTAGCGGGGGGCCGAACACCGGGGAGCTGTTTTTT.

This clonotype was counted between two and nine times. The V call is TRBV28, the J call TRBJ2-4, with D maybe TRBD2 (5 bases). The CDR3 loop spans 13 amino acids. Looked up from germline, CDR1 is MDHEN and CDR2 is SYDVKM. With 10 bases removed from V and 1 base from J, the gap between germline ends came to 11 bases. CDR3 sequence: CATLDWAKNIQYF. The CDR3 DNA is TGTGCCACACTAGACTGGGCCAAAAACATTCAGTACTTC.

The chain couples TRBV7-8 to TRBJ2-7; TRBD2 matches 8 bases. The CDR3 covers 15 residues. Germline values: CDR1 SGHVS, CDR2 FQNEAQ. Trimming removed 0 bases from V and 2 bases from J; junction bases left unmatched: 3. The CDR3 protein is CASSLAGTRAYEQYF. Here the CDR3 DNA reads TGTGCCAGCAGCTTAGCCGGGACTAGGGCCTACGAGCAGTACTTC. Supplemented by reference TRBV7-8 and TRBJ2-7, the full variable domain reads GAGVSQSPRYKVAKRGQDVALRCDPISGHVSLFWYQQALGQGPEFLTYFQNEAQLDKSGLPSDRFFAERPEGSVSTLKIQRTQQEDSAVYLCASSLAGTRAYEQYFGPGTRLTVT.

J is TRBJ2-7 and V is TRBV5-1; D call uncertain. V was pared by 3 bases and J by 6 bases, with 16 bases between. This CDR3 contains 14 residues. The V gene's germline CDR1 is SGHRS and CDR2 YFSETQ. The CDR3 loop is CASSSEIAIGEQYF. For the CDR3, the DNA is TGCGCCAGCAGCTCCGAAATAGCAATTGGCGAGCAGTACTTC.

The genes are TRBV10-3 and TRBJ2-3, with 10 bases aligning to TRBD2. The V gene end was trimmed by 6 bases and the J gene end by 2 bases; junction bases not matched to a gene: 20. This CDR3 is built from 20 residues. The germline V gene encodes CDR1 ENHRY and CDR2 SYGVKD. CDR3 in amino acids: CAISAGIRAGGPVHTDTQYF. As DNA, the CDR3 is TGTGCCATCAGCGCTGGAATTCGAGCGGGAGGGCCTGTGCACACAGATACGCAGTATTTT.

Many counts were recorded for this clonotype. This chain uses TRBV14 with TRBJ1-3; D uncertain. The CDR3 extends over 15 amino acids. V was trimmed by 4 bases and J by 0 bases, leaving 10 bases between them. Per germline, CDR1 SGHDN and CDR2 FVKESK. CDR3 sequence: CASSRYARSGNTIYF. The CDR3 DNA sequence: TGTGCCAGCAGCCGTTACGCTCGCTCTGGAAACACCATATATTTT.

A few counts support this clonotype. The DNA for the CDR3 is TGTGCCAGCAGCCAAATGATAGGGATTACCGGGGAGCTGTTTTTT. This sequence encodes CASSQMIGITGELFF. The V gene is TRBV14, the J gene TRBJ2-2, with D unclear. CDR3 length equals 15 residues. CDR1 is SGHDN and CDR2 is FVKESK in the germline V gene. Trimming cost V 2 bases and J 5 bases, with 12 bases left between them.

This clonotype was seen a few times. The chain employs TRBV25-1 and TRBJ2-5; 7 bases fit TRBD1. CDR1 MGHDK and CDR2 SYGVNS come from the germline V gene. This CDR3 is 14 amino acids long. Trimming cost V 5 bases and J 2 bases; bases outside gene matches: 5. The DNA for the CDR3 is TGTGCCAGCAGTCAACAGGGGTGGCAAGAGACCCAGTACTTC. Its translation: CASSQQGWQETQYF.

This clonotype was picked up many times. This sequence joins TRBV10-3 and TRBJ2-4, with 10 positions matching TRBD2. Trimming removed 3 bases from V and 1 base from J; junction bases left unmatched: 3. From germline, CDR1 is ENHRY and CDR2 SYGVKD. This CDR3 contains 16 residues. CDR3 residues: CAISDPGLAAKNIQYF. DNA of the CDR3: TGTGCCATCAGTGACCCGGGACTAGCGGCCAAAAACATTCAGTACTTC.

Concerning this clonotype itself: At one end the junction does not follow the germline gene, possibly because of a read error. The rearrangement links TRBV7-9 to TRBJ2-7, with 10 bases that match TRBD1. Germline V lookup: CDR1 SEHNR, CDR2 FQNEAQ (reference sequence). This CDR3 spans 15 amino acids. The DNA of the CDR3 is TGTGCCAGCAGCGTAGCCGGGACAGGGGCCCACGAGCAGTACTTC. This encodes CASSVAGTGAHEQYF.

This rearrangement joins TRBV11-2 to TRBJ2-7; perhaps TRBD2 as D (6 bases). The germline V and J ends were trimmed by 7 bases and 0 bases, with 13 bases remaining between them. This CDR3 is 14 amino acids long. Germline CDR1 reads SGHAT; CDR2 reads FQNNGV. Here the CDR3 reads CASTYSGLSYEQYF. Here the CDR3 DNA reads TGTGCCAGCACCTACTCGGGACTCTCCTACGAGCAGTACTTC.

The sample holds a few counts of this clonotype. The rearrangement joins TRBV20-1 to TRBJ2-2; D may be TRBD2 (5 bases). CDR1 and CDR2 from the germline V gene are DFQATT and SNEGSKA (reference sequence). This CDR3 is 14 amino acids long. V was trimmed by 3 bases and J by 1 base, leaving 9 bases between them. The CDR3 DNA sequence: TGCAGTGCTAGTCGGGGTAGGAACACCGGGGAGCTGTTTTTT. This encodes CSASRGRNTGELFF.

This clonotype has ten or more counts. This sequence joins TRBV24-1 and TRBJ2-1; TRBD1 might be the D (6 bases). This CDR3 spans 17 amino acids. V gave up 1 base and J gave up 4 bases, with 16 bases separating them. CDR1 is KGHDR and CDR2 is SFDVKD in the germline V gene. The CDR3 protein is CATSDFVVGTPYNEQFF. In DNA form, the CDR3 reads TGTGCCACCAGTGATTTCGTGGTCGGGACACCTTACAATGAGCAGTTCTTC.

In its sample, this clonotype was seen a few times. This chain joins TRBV7-2 and TRBJ1-5; D is possibly TRBD1 (5 bases). The CDR3 is 15 residues long. Germline CDR1 is SGHTA and CDR2 is FQGNSA. Trimming took off 4 bases at V and 6 bases at J, with 16 bases between the two ends. The CDR3 sequence is CASSSREGGAQPQHF. DNA of the CDR3: TGTGCCAGCAGCTCCCGGGAGGGAGGGGCTCAGCCCCAGCATTTT.

This clonotype was found many times. J is TRBJ2-5 and V is TRBV28; 9 bases are shared with TRBD2. CDR3 length: 20 amino acids. Germline values: CDR1 MDHEN, CDR2 SYDVKM. Trimming took 6 bases from V and 5 from J; bases not matched to a gene: 25. The CDR3 protein is CASSSQSQDGGTSMMETQYF. The CDR3 nucleotides read TGTGCCAGCAGCTCCCAGTCACAGGACGGAGGGACTAGCATGATGGAGACCCAGTACTTC.

The genes are TRBV5-5 and TRBJ2-3; D is undetermined. Trimming removed 4 bases at V and 0 bases at J, with 15 bases between. This CDR3 spans 16 amino acids. Germline CDR1 is SGHKS and CDR2 is YYEKEE (reference sequence). CDR3 in amino acids: CASSPQFLSSTDTQYF. The CDR3 coding sequence is TGTGCCAGCAGCCCACAGTTTCTGTCTAGCACAGATACGCAGTATTTT.

V usage is TRBV28 and J usage is TRBJ2-5; D not certain. From germline, CDR1 is MDHEN and CDR2 SYDVKM. CDR3 length equals 16 residues. V was cut by 6 bases and J by 1 base, with 18 bases left in between. CDR3 DNA: TGTGCCAGCAGCCGCAGAGGAGTTTTGGGCCAAGAGACCCAGTACTTC. It codes for CASSRRGVLGQETQYF.

This clonotype was seen ten or more times. This sequence joins TRBV10-3 and TRBJ2-2; 9 bases are a match to TRBD2. CDR3 length: 15 residues. V was clipped by 2 bases and J by 5 bases; unmatched bases: 3. Per the germline V gene, CDR1 is ENHRY and CDR2 is SYGVKD. The CDR3 nucleotides are TGTGCCATCAGTGAGGCTAGCGGGATTACCGGGGAGCTGTTTTTT. The encoded protein is CAISEASGITGELFF.

The sample holds many counts of this clonotype. The chain is built from TRBV29-1 and TRBJ2-3; D unclear. Germline lookup yields CDR1 SQVTM and CDR2 ANQGSEA. The CDR3 loop spans 12 amino acids. Trimming cost V 0 bases and J 4 bases, with 5 bases left between them. DNA for the CDR3: TGCAGCGTTGAAGAAGGGTCAGATACGCAGTATTTT. Translating gives CSVEEGSDTQYF.